These 30 T cell receptor beta chains share one sample of origin, sequenced in a study of OX40 agonist ivuxolimab in advanced cancers. The data were produced by immunoSEQ multiplex PCR, yet TCRdb's version contains in-frame clones alone and is incomplete. Here the sample spans some 70,000 clones, around 83% being singletons. The source was CD4+ or CD8+ T cells sorted from blood, collected in a trial of the OX40 agonist ivuxolimab. Source of these receptors: an adult with an advanced solid tumor such as melanoma, head and neck, liver or kidney cancer.

V is TRBV10-3 and J is TRBJ2-7; D gene uncertain. This CDR3 has 14 amino acids. Germline-derived CDR1 and CDR2 are ENHRY and SYGVKD. V shed 3 bases and J shed 2 bases, with 11 bases lying between them. CDR3 loop: CAISDEVLAYEQYF. CDR3 nucleotide sequence: TGTGCCATCAGTGACGAGGTTTTGGCCTACGAGCAGTACTTC.

The gene calls are TRBV30 and TRBJ2-2, with D perhaps TRBD2 (6 bases). CDR1 and CDR2 (germline): GTSNPN, SVGIG (reference sequence). This CDR3 is 15 amino acids long. Trimming removed 1 base at V and 4 bases at J, with 13 bases between. DNA of the CDR3: TGTGCCTGGAGTGGGGGGACTCCTTTCACCGGGGAGCTGTTTTTT. The encoded protein is CAWSGGTPFTGELFF.

This clone has at least ten counts. The V call is TRBV21-1, the J call TRBJ1-5; the D call TRBD1 from the table was never checked on the DNA. TRBV21-1 is a documented pseudogene. CDR3 length equals 14 residues. This CDR3 reads CASSNGTVRQPQHF. CDR3 in DNA: TGTGCCAGCAGCAATGGGACAGTAAGGCAGCCCCAGCATTTT.

The rearrangement joins TRBV30 to TRBJ1-2; TRBD1 is a possible D gene (5 bases). Germline CDR1 is GTSNPN and CDR2 is SVGIG (reference sequence). V lost 5 bases, J lost 2 bases, and 9 bases lay in between. The length of the CDR3 is 12 residues. The CDR3 nucleotides read TGTGCCTGGGGGGCAGGGAACTATGGCTACACCTTC. Translated: CAWGAGNYGYTF.

This clone was counted a few times. V gene TRBV7-7 combines with J gene TRBJ1-3; no clear D gene. Germline lookup yields CDR1 SSHAT and CDR2 FNYEAQ (reference sequence). The V end was cut by 5 bases, the J end by 3 bases, with 14 bases between. This CDR3 has 15 residues. CDR3: CASSPPGGNGNTIYF. The CDR3 region has the DNA TGTGCCAGCAGCCCCCCCGGAGGGAATGGAAACACCATATATTTT.

This chain uses TRBV7-2 with TRBJ2-3; TRBD1 matches at 7 bases. V lost 3 bases to trimming and J lost 3 bases; unmatched junction nucleotides: 3. The CDR3 consists of 14 residues. Germline V gene data show CDR1 as SGHTA and CDR2 as FQGNSA. This CDR3 reads CASSLGQITDTQYF. The CDR3 nucleotides are TGTGCCAGCAGCTTGGGACAGATAACAGATACGCAGTATTTT.

J is TRBJ2-1 and V is TRBV7-8; tentatively, D is TRBD2 (7 bases). Germline V gene data show CDR1 as SGHVS and CDR2 as FQNEAQ. Trimming cost V 1 base and J 7 bases, with 14 bases left between them. This CDR3 has 15 amino acids. For the CDR3, the DNA is TGTGCCAGCAGCTTAGACGCGGGAGACAGGAATGAGCAGTTCTTC. Its translation is CASSLDAGDRNEQFF.

The J gene is TRBJ1-1, the V gene TRBV6-5, with D hard to call. CDR1 is MNHEY and CDR2 is SVGAGI in the germline V gene. V was shortened by 6 bases and J by 5 bases, with 16 bases between the two germline ends. The CDR3 spans 14 residues. The CDR3 DNA reads TGTGCCAGCAGAGCAGAGGTGACGGGGACTGAAGCTTTCTTT. It specifies CASRAEVTGTEAFF.

The chain uses TRBV19 and TRBJ2-7; D gene ambiguous. The CDR3 contains 15 residues. CDR1 is LNHDA and CDR2 is SQIVND in the germline V gene (reference sequence). Trimming shortened V by 1 base and J by 3 bases, and 13 bases separated the two germline ends. As DNA, the CDR3 is TGTGCCAGTAGTATAGCACCCCTCAATCACTACGAGCAGTACTTC. As protein: CASSIAPLNHYEQYF.

This rearrangement joins TRBV7-8 to TRBJ1-1, with no clear D. The CDR3 sequence is 14 residues long. Germline CDR1 SGHVS, CDR2 FQNEAQ. Between the trimmed V and J ends, which lost 1 base and 0 bases, there was a span of 6 bases. The DNA for the CDR3 is TGTGCCAGCAGCTTAGTAGGGATGAACACTGAAGCTTTCTTT. Amino acids: CASSLVGMNTEAFF.

This chain connects TRBV10-3 to TRBJ1-4; TRBD1 matches 9 bases. V lost 6 bases, J lost 0 bases, and 2 bases stayed unmatched. Germline V gene lookup returns CDR1 ENHRY and CDR2 SYGVKD. The CDR3 loop spans 15 amino acids. The CDR3 region has the DNA TGTGCCATCAGGGGACAGGGAACAACTAATGAAAAACTGTTTTTT. Encoded protein: CAIRGQGTTNEKLFF.

The chain links TRBV6-5 to TRBJ1-2, with D possibly being TRBD1 (5 bases). Germline V lookup: CDR1 MNHEY, CDR2 SVGAGI. The CDR3 totals 11 residues. V was cut by 7 bases and J by 5 bases, with 8 bases left in between. Here the CDR3 DNA reads TGTGCCAGCACCGGGGGGTATGGCTACACCTTC. It specifies CASTGGYGYTF.

The rearrangement links TRBV29-1 to TRBJ2-5, with 7 bases lining up with TRBD2. The trim removed 7 bases at V and 2 bases at J, leaving 13 bases unmatched. The germline V gene encodes CDR1 SQVTM and CDR2 ANQGSEA. The CDR3 sequence is 15 residues long. The CDR3 region has the DNA TGCAGCGCGACCCCTACTAGCGCTCAGCAAGAGACCCAGTACTTC. It translates to CSATPTSAQQETQYF.

As for this clone: This CDR3 is also generated by other DNA sequences in the sample. The V gene is TRBV19, the J gene TRBJ1-5, with TRBD1 matching 8 bases. Germline-derived CDR1 and CDR2 are LNHDA and SQIVND (reference sequence). The trim removed 5 bases at V and 2 bases at J, leaving 2 bases unmatched. There are 14 residues in the CDR3. The chain's CDR3 is CASSPTGGNQPQHF. The CDR3 DNA reads as TGTGCCAGTAGTCCGACAGGGGGCAATCAGCCCCAGCATTTT.

The chain has TRBV6-6 and TRBJ2-7; D not certain. The germline gives CDR1 MNHNY, CDR2 SVGAGI (reference sequence). V dropped 4 bases and J dropped 7 bases, with 8 bases sitting between them. The CDR3 extends over 11 amino acids. CDR3 nucleotides: TGTGCCAGCAGTTCCCGACAAGAGCAGTACTTC. Translation: CASSSRQEQYF.

The rearrangement links TRBV6-5 to TRBJ2-1, with a possible D match to TRBD2 (5 bases). V shed 9 bases and J shed 8 bases, with 11 bases lying between them. Germline V gene data show CDR1 as MNHEY and CDR2 as SVGAGI. This CDR3 is built from 11 residues. The CDR3 DNA reads TGTGCCAGAAATGGGAGTCATGAGCAGTTCTTC. Amino acid sequence: CARNGSHEQFF.

The chain employs TRBV5-5 and TRBJ2-1, with 7 bases lining up with TRBD1. The CDR3 consists of 14 residues. Per the germline V gene, CDR1 is SGHKS and CDR2 is YYEKEE (reference sequence). The V segment lost 4 bases and the J segment 7 bases; nucleotides outside the gene matches: 8. The DNA of the CDR3 is TGTGCCAGCAGCCGGGGACAGCCGGGGAATGAGCAGTTCTTC. The encoded protein is CASSRGQPGNEQFF.

This clone was seen once. V usage is TRBV19 and J usage is TRBJ2-3; TRBD2 aligns across 7 bases. The V gene end was trimmed by 10 bases and the J gene end by 9 bases; junction bases not matched to a gene: 16. The CDR3 spans 14 residues. Germline CDR1 and CDR2: LNHDA and SQIVND (reference sequence). The CDR3 DNA is TGTGCCACCCTGAACCGCCGAACTAGCGAGACGCAGTATTTT. Translated, it gives CATLNRRTSETQYF.

This clone has just a few counts. This sequence joins TRBV7-9 and TRBJ2-7, with no clear D. The CDR3 is 11 residues long. V shed 4 bases and J shed 3 bases, with 4 bases lying between them. Germline V lookup: CDR1 SEHNR, CDR2 FQNEAQ (reference sequence). The CDR3 bases are TGTGCCAGCAGCTCCTACTACGAGCAGTACTTC. Its translation is CASSSYYEQYF.

The chain employs TRBV5-1 and TRBJ2-7; 9 nucleotides line up with TRBD1. This CDR3 contains 14 residues. Germline values: CDR1 SGHRS, CDR2 YFSETQ. After removal of 2 bases from V and 5 bases from J, the junction contained 5 bases not matched to a gene. CDR3 coding DNA: TGCGCCAGCAGCTTCCGGGACAGGGCCAACGAGCAGTACTTC. The encoded protein is CASSFRDRANEQYF.

The gene calls are TRBV5-4 and TRBJ2-7; the D is unclear. Trimming stripped 0 bases from V and 8 bases from J, with 15 bases between. The CDR3 covers 14 residues. Germline V gives CDR1 SGHNT, CDR2 YYREEE (reference sequence). The chain's CDR3 is CASSLDAQQDQQYF. CDR3 sequence (DNA): TGTGCCAGCAGCTTGGATGCACAACAAGATCAGCAGTACTTC.

This CDR3 reads CASAYGGGTSYEQYF. In nucleotides, the CDR3 is TGTGCCAGCGCTTATGGAGGCGGGACTAGCTACGAGCAGTACTTC. This chain uses TRBV11-2 with TRBJ2-7; 8 nucleotides line up with TRBD2. Germline V gene data show CDR1 as SGHAT and CDR2 as FQNNGV. This CDR3 has 15 residues. Trimming at V came to 8 bases and at J to 3 bases, leaving 12 bases not matched to a gene.

As concerns this clone: One junction end does not reproduce the germline sequence, and a read error may be involved. The rearrangement uses TRBV18 and TRBJ2-7; D call uncertain. Germline values: CDR1 KGHSH, CDR2 LQKENI. The CDR3 loop spans 14 amino acids. The CDR3 region is CASSPIGSSNEQYF. The CDR3 DNA follows: TGTGCCAGCTCACCGATTGGTAGCTCCAACGAGCAGTACTTC.

The rearrangement uses TRBV28 and TRBJ2-1; 10 bases are a match to TRBD2. This CDR3 spans 16 amino acids. Germline CDR1 is MDHEN and CDR2 is SYDVKM. V shed 2 bases and J 8 bases; nucleotides not matched to a gene: 9. The CDR3 DNA reads as TGTGCCAGCAGTTTAAGGGGGGGACTAGCGAAATATGAGCAGTTCTTC. This translates into CASSLRGGLAKYEQFF.

The gene calls are TRBV29-1 and TRBJ1-4; 7 bases align to TRBD1. This CDR3 is 19 amino acids long. J was trimmed by 4 bases and V by 3 bases; bases with no gene match: 20. Germline CDR1 reads SQVTM; CDR2 reads ANQGSEA. The CDR3 DNA follows: TGCAGCGTTGATTCCAATACAGGGGAAAGTCGGCCAGGTAATGAAAAACTGTTTTTT. Amino acid sequence: CSVDSNTGESRPGNEKLFF.

Only one count was recorded for this clone. The V gene is TRBV10-3, the J gene TRBJ2-1; D is possibly TRBD2 (5 bases). Germline V CDR1 and CDR2: ENHRY, SYGVKD. The CDR3 consists of 15 residues. CDR3 bases: TGTGTCATGGGCCAAAGCGGCAGCTCCTACAATGAGCAGTTCTTC. Protein product: CVMGQSGSSYNEQFF.

The V gene is TRBV10-3, the J gene TRBJ2-7; 8 bases are shared with TRBD2. The germline V gene encodes CDR1 ENHRY and CDR2 SYGVKD. Unmatched junction bases numbered 4, after V lost 5 bases and J lost 1 base. The CDR3 is made up of 14 amino acids. For the CDR3, the DNA is TGTGCCATCAGTCAAAGCGGGAGTTCCTACGAGCAGTACTTC. This translates into CAISQSGSSYEQYF.

V usage is TRBV6-4 and J usage is TRBJ2-2; D unclear. This CDR3 region has 13 residues. The V gene's germline CDR1 is MRHNA and CDR2 SNTAGT. Trimming cost V 3 bases and J 4 bases, with 6 bases left between them. The DNA for the CDR3 is TGTGCCAGCAGTGATACGGGCACCGGGGAGCTGTTTTTT. Its protein product is CASSDTGTGELFF.

This clone was counted once. The chain uses TRBV10-3 and TRBJ2-3; 11 bases line up with TRBD2. The CDR3 is 15 amino acids. Germline CDR1 reads ENHRY; CDR2 reads SYGVKD. Trimming took 4 bases from V and 2 from J; bases not matched to a gene: 2. The CDR3 is CAISGGLADTDTQYF. The CDR3 DNA reads TGTGCCATCAGTGGGGGACTAGCGGACACAGATACGCAGTATTTT.

V is TRBV5-1 and J is TRBJ2-2; the D is unclear. Trimming took off 0 bases at V and 6 bases at J, with 15 bases between the two ends. The CDR3 consists of 16 residues. Germline lookup yields CDR1 SGHRS and CDR2 YFSETQ. CDR3 region: CASSLAVSTEPGELFF. CDR3 nucleotides: TGCGCCAGCAGCTTGGCCGTGTCGACTGAACCCGGGGAGCTGTTTTTT.